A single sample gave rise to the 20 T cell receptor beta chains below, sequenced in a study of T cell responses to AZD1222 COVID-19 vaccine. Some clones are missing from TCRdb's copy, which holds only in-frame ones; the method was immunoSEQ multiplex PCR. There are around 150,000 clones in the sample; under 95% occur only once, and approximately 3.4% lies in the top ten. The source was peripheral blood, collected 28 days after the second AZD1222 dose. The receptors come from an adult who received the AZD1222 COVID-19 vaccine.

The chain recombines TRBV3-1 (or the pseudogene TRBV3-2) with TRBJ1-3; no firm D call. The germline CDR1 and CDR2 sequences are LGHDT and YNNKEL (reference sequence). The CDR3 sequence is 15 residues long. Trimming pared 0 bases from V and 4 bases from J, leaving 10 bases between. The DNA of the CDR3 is TGTGCCAGCAGCCAAGATACGGGAACCGGAAACACCATATATTTT. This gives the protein CASSQDTGTGNTIYF.

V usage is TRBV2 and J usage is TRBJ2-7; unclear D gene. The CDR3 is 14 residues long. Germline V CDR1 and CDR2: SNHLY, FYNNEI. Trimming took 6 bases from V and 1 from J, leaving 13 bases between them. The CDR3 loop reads CASSGPLVSYEQYF. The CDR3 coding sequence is TGTGCCAGCAGCGGTCCCTTAGTTTCCTACGAGCAGTACTTC.

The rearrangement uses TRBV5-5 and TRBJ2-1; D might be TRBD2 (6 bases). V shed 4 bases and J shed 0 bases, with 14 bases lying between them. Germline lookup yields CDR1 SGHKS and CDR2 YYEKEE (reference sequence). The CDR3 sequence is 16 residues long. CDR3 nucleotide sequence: TGTGCCAGCAGCAATAGCGGTAGAAGCTCCTACAATGAGCAGTTCTTC. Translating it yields CASSNSGRSSYNEQFF.

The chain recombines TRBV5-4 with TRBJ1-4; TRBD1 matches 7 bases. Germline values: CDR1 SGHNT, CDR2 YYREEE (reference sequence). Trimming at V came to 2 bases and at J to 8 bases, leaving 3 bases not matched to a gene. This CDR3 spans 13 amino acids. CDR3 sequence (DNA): TGTGCCAGCAGCTTAGGGGGCCGGGAAAAACTGTTTTTT. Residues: CASSLGGREKLFF.

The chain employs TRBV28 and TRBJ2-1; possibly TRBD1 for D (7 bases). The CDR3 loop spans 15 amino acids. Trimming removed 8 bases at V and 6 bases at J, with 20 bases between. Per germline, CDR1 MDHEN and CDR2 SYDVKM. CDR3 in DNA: TGTGCCAGCCAACCCCCCAGGGGGGCAAGCAATGAGCAGTTCTTC. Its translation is CASQPPRGASNEQFF.

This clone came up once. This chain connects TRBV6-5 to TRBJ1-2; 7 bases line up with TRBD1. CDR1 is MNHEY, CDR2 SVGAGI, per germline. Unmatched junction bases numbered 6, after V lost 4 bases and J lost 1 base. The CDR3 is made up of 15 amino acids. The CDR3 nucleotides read TGTGCCAGCAGTTCGGGGACAGACGTTAACTATGGCTACACCTTC. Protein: CASSSGTDVNYGYTF.

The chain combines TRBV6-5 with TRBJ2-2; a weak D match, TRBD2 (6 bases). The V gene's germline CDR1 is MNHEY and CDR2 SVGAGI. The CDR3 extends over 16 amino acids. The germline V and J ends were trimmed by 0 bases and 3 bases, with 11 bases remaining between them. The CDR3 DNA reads TGTGCCAGCAGTTACTCTCGGGGGATCGACACCGGGGAGCTGTTTTTT. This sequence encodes CASSYSRGIDTGELFF.

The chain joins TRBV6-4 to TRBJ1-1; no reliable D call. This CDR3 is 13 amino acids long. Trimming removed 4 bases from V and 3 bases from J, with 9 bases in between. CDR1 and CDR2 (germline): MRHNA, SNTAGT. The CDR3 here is CASSVGLYTEAFF. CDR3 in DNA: TGTGCCAGCAGTGTAGGTCTGTACACTGAAGCTTTCTTT.

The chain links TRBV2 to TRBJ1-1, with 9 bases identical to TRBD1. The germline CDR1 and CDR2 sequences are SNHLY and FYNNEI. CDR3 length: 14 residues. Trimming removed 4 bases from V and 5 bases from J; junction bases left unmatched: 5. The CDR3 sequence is CASSGPDRGTEAFF. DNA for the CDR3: TGTGCCAGCAGTGGGCCCGACAGGGGGACTGAAGCTTTCTTT.

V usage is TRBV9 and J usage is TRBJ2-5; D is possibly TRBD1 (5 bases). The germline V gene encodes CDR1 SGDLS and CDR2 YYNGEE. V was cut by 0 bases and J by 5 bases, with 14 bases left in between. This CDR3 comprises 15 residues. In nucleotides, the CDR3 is TGTGCCAGCAGCGTAGAGGGTCAGGGATGGGAGACCCAGTACTTC. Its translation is CASSVEGQGWETQYF.

The CDR3 coding sequence is TGTGCCAGCAGCCAAAGTGGCGGGAGGGGGCCTGCAGATACGCAGTATTTT. This gives the protein CASSQSGGRGPADTQYF. V gene TRBV3-1 (or the pseudogene TRBV3-2) combines with J gene TRBJ2-3; 9 bases map to TRBD2. Germline V gives CDR1 LGHDT, CDR2 YNNKEL (reference sequence). There are 17 residues in the CDR3. Losses at the gene ends were 2 bases for V and 4 bases for J; bases not matched to a gene: 10.

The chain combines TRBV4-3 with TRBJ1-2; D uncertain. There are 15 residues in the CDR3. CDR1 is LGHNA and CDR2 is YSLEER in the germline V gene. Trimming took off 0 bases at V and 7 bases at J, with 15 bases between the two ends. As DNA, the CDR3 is TGCGCCAGCAGCCAAGATCCGGCAGGAGAGTCTGGCTACACCTTC. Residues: CASSQDPAGESGYTF.

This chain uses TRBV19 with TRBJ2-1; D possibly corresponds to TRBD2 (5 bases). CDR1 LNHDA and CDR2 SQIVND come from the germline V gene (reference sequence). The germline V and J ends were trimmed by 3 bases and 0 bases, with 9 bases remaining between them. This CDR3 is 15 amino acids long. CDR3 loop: CASSISAGSYNEQFF. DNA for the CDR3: TGTGCCAGTAGTATTAGCGCGGGCTCCTACAATGAGCAGTTCTTC. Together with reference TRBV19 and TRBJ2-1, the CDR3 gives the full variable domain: DGGITQSPKYLFRKEGQNVTLSCEQNLNHDAMYWYRQDPGQGLRLIYYSQIVNDFQKGDIAEGYSVSREKKESFPLTVTSAQKNPTAFYLCASSISAGSYNEQFFGPGTRLTVL.

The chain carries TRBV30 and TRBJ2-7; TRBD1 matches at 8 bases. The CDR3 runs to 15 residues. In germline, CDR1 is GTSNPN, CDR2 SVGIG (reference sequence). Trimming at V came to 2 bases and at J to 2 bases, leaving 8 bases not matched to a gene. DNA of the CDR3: TGTGCCTGGAGTTTGAGTGAGACAGGGGCCTACGAGCAGTACTTC. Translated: CAWSLSETGAYEQYF.

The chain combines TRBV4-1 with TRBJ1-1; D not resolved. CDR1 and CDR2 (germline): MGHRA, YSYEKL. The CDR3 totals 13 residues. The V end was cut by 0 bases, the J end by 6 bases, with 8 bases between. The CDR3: CASSQEGKAEAFF. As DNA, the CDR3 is TGCGCCAGCAGCCAAGAGGGGAAGGCTGAAGCTTTCTTT.

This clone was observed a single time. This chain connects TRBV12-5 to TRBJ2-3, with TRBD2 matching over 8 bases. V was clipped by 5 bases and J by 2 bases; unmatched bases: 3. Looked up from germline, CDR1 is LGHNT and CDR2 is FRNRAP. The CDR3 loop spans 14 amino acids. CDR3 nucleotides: TGTGCTAGTGGTACTAGCGGTACCACAGATACGCAGTATTTT. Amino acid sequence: CASGTSGTTDTQYF.

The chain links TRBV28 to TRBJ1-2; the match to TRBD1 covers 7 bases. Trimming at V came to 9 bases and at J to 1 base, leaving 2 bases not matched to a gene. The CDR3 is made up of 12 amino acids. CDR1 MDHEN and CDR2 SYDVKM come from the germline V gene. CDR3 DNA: TGTGCCAGTTACAGGGGTAACTATGGCTACACCTTC. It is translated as CASYRGNYGYTF.

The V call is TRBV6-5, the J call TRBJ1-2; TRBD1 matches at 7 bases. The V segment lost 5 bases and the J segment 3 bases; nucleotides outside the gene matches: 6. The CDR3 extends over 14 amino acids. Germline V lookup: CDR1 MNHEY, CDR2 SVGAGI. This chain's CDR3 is CASSPPGTDYGYTF. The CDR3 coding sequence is TGTGCCAGCAGTCCGCCCGGGACAGACTATGGCTACACCTTC.

The CDR3 DNA sequence: TGTGCCAGCAGTCAAAAGCAATGGGTGGACAGATCGCAGGGACCCCTCCACTTT. As protein: CASSQKQWVDRSQGPLHF. The chain has TRBV14 and TRBJ1-6; a weak D match, TRBD1 (6 bases). Deletions cut 6 bases from V and 12 bases from J, with 30 bases between. Germline V CDR1 and CDR2: SGHDN, FVKESK. The CDR3 extends over 18 amino acids.

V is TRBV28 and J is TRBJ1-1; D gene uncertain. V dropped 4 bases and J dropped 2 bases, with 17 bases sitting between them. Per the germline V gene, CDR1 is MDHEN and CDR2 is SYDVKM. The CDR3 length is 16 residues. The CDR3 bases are TGTGCCAGCAGTTCCGAGCGATTTAGGGCCAACACTGAAGCTTTCTTT. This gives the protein CASSSERFRANTEAFF.